This TCR beta chain was captured in a study of blood T cell repertoires in COVID-19. The overall study: PBMCs, B-cell-depleted T cells, or T cells provided the cDNA or gDNA that made up the material.

This CDR3 contains 16 residues. With 3 bases removed from V and 4 bases from J, the gap between germline ends came to 16 bases. The germline CDR1 and CDR2 sequences are MDHEN and SYDVKM. Study processing details: Counts of nucleated cells, estimated from reference gene primer amplification, were obtained. Profiled with immunoSEQ multiplex PCR; TCRdb holds only in-frame clones, not every one. Clone size and the V and J calls come from that table; the DNA yielded D and trimming. This table holds about 370,000 clones, 75% to 90% found once. Participants, about 18 to 100 years old, spanned around 25 US areas. Cohort 3 recovered donors had two negative PCRs, clearance, or symptom resolution.

The sequencing input was PBMCs or T cells enriched from blood (not recorded which). This receptor was identified in a man aged 18-30 years who had recovered from COVID-19. The gene calls are TRBV28 and TRBJ2-1; D might be TRBD2 (6 bases). The CDR3 protein is CASSLSGAGTYNEQFF. The CDR3 DNA reads TGTGCCAGCAGTTTGAGCGGTGCGGGGACGTACAATGAGCAGTTCTTC. Together with reference TRBV28 and TRBJ2-1, the CDR3 gives the full variable domain: DVKVTQSSRYLVKRTGEKVFLECVQDMDHENMFWYRQDPGLGLRLIYFSYDVKMKEKGDIPEGYSVSREKKERFSLILESASTNQTSMYLCASSLSGAGTYNEQFFGPGTRLTVL.